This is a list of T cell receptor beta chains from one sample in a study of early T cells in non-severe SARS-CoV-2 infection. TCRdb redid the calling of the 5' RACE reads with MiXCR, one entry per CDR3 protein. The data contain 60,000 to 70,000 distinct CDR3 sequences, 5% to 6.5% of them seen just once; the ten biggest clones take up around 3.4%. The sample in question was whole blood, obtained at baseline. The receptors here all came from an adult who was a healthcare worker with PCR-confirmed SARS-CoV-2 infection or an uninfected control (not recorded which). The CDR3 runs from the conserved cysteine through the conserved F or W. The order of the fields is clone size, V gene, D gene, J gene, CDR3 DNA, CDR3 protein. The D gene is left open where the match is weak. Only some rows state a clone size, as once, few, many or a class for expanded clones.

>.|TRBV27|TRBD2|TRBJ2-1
TGTGCCAGCAGTCCCTCAGCGGGAGAGTACGACAATGAGCAGTTCTTC
CASSPSAGEYDNEQFF
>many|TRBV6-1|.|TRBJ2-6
TGTGCCAGCACCCAAAGAGGGGTTGGGGCCAACGTCCTGACTTTC
CASTQRGVGANVLTF
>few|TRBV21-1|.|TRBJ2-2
TGTGCCAGCAGCAAAGAACCTAACACCGGGGAGCTGTTTTTT
CASSKEPNTGELFF
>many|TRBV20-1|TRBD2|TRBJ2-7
TGCAGTGCTAGGGATTTAGCGGGAGGGCCCTACGAGCAGTACTTC
CSARDLAGGPYEQYF
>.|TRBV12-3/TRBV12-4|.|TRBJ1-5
TGTGCCAGCAGTACCTTCATGAGCAATCAGCCCCAGCATTTT
CASSTFMSNQPQHF
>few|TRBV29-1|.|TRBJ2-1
TGCAGCGTTGATCCCCGGGGGTCGAGCAGGAATGAGCAGTTCTTC
CSVDPRGSSRNEQFF
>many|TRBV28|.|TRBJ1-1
TGTGCCAGCAATGAACCGGCTAACACTGAAGCTTTCTTT
CASNEPANTEAFF
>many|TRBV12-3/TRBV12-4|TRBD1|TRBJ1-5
TGTGCCAGCAGTGTGGACAGGGAGCATCAGCCCCAGCATTTT
CASSVDREHQPQHF
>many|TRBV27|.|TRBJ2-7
TGTGCCAGCAGTAGCACCGGGACGTTCCCCTACGAGCAGTACTTC
CASSSTGTFPYEQYF
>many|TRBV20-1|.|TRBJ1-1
TGCAGTGCCCCGAATGTGGACACTGAAGCTTTCTTT
CSAPNVDTEAFF
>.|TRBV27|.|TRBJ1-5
TGTGCCAGCAGTTTTAGTTACAATCCCAATCAGCCCCAGCATTTT
CASSFSYNPNQPQHF
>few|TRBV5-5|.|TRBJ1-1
TGTGCCAGCAGCTTAACAGGGCCCGTTTCGAGGGCTTTCTTT
CASSLTGPVSRAFF
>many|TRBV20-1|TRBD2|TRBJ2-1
TGCAGTGCTAGAGATTATAGCGGGAGTTCAATTGAGCAGTTCTTC
CSARDYSGSSIEQFF
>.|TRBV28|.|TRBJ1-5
TGTGCCAGCAGAACAGATCCCAATCAGCCCCAGCATTTT
CASRTDPNQPQHF
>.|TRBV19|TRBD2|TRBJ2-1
TGTGCCAGTAGTATGAAGGGAGGGGTTAACGATGAGCAGTTCTTC
CASSMKGGVNDEQFF
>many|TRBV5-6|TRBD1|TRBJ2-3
TGTGCCAGCAGCTTTTGGGACAGGGGCACAGATACGCAGTATTTT
CASSFWDRGTDTQYF
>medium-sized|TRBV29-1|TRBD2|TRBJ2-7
TGCAGCGTTGAAGGGGAGGGTGACGAGCAGTACTTC
CSVEGEGDEQYF
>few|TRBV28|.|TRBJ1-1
TGTGCCAGCAGTTTAATGGGAGTCAGGGGAGCTTTCTTT
CASSLMGVRGAFF
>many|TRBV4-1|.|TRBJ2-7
TGCGCCAGCAGCCAAGTAAGGGGGAAGGAGTACGAGCAGTACTTC
CASSQVRGKEYEQYF
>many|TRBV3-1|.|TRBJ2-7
TGTGCCAGCAGCCGTTTAGTTAACCACGAGCAGTACTTC
CASSRLVNHEQYF
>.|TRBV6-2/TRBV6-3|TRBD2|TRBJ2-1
TGTGCCAGCACCCGGGAAGGGAGGGACAATGAGCAGTTCTTC
CASTREGRDNEQFF
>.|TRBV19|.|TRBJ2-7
TGTGCCAGTAGTATAGGAGGGTCCTCGACCTACGAGCAGTACTTC
CASSIGGSSTYEQYF
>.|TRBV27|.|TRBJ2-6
TGTGCCAGCAAGAGGGGCTCCCCAAATGGGGCCAACGTCCTGACTTTC
CASKRGSPNGANVLTF
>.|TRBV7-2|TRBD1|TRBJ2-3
TGTGCCAGCAGCTCACAACCCGGGACAGGAGGGTATACGCAGTATTTT
CASSSQPGTGGYTQYF
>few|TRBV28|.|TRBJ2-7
TGTGCCAGCAGCAGGACTATACGCGAGCAGTACTTC
CASSRTIREQYF
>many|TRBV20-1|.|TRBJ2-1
TGCAGTGCTAGCCCCTTTACCTCTTTCTACAATGAGCAGTTCTTC
CSASPFTSFYNEQFF
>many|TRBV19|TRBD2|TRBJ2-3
TGTGCCAGTAGCCCCTGGACTAGCGGGAGTACAGATACGCAGTATTTT
CASSPWTSGSTDTQYF
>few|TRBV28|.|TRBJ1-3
TGTGCCAGCAGCCAGACGCAACTCTCTGGAAACACCATATATTTT
CASSQTQLSGNTIYF
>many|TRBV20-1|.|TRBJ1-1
TGCAGTGCTAGAGTTCCGCAGGAGAACACTGAAGCTTTCTTT
CSARVPQENTEAFF
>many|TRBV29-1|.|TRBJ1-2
TGCAGCGTTGAAGATGCAGGGAGCTATGGCTACACCTTC
CSVEDAGSYGYTF
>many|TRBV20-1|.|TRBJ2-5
TGCAGTGCTGAAAATCGAGGGGGAGGGGAACAAGAGACCCAGTACTTC
CSAENRGGGEQETQYF
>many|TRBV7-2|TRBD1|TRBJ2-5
TGTGCCAGCAGCTTAAACACAGGGGCATGGGAGACCCAGTACTTC
CASSLNTGAWETQYF
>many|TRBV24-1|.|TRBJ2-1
TGTGCCACCAGTGAGGCAAGCGGGCCCACGGATGAGCAGTTCTTC
CATSEASGPTDEQFF
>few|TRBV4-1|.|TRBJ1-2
TGCGCCAGCAGCCAAGAGGGGTCAGGAACGAGGGGCTACACCTTC
CASSQEGSGTRGYTF
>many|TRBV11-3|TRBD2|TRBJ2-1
TGTGCCAGCAGCGCAACTAGCGGGAGGAGCTATGAGCAGTTCTTC
CASSATSGRSYEQFF
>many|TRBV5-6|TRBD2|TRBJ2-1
TGTGCCAGCAGCTTGAGAGCGGGAGGGCCGGGAAATGAGCAGTTCTTC
CASSLRAGGPGNEQFF
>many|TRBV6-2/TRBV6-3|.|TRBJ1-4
TGTGCCAGCAGTCCTCCCAGGGGAAACGAAAAACTGTTTTTT
CASSPPRGNEKLFF
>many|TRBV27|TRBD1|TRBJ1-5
TGTGCCAGCAGTTGGACGGGACAGGGGGTTCAGCCCCAGCATTTT
CASSWTGQGVQPQHF
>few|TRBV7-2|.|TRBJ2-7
TGTGCCAGCAGCTTAGGTCGGGGGCGGGAGTACTACGAGCAGTACTTC
CASSLGRGREYYEQYF
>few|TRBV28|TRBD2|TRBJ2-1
TGTGCCAGCAGCCCTAGGACTAGCTTTGGCCATGAGCAGTTCTTC
CASSPRTSFGHEQFF
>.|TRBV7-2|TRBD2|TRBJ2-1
TGTGCCAGCAGCGGCGGGACTAGCGGGAGACTGAATGAGCAGTTCTTC
CASSGGTSGRLNEQFF
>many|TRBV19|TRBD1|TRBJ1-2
TGTGCCAGTAGGGGGACAGGGTATACTGGCTACACCTTC
CASRGTGYTGYTF
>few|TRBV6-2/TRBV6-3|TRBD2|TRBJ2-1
TGTGCCAGCAGTTACTCGACTCTACTAGCGGAGAGCAATGAGCAGTTCTTC
CASSYSTLLAESNEQFF
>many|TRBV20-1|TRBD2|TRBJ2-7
TGCAGTGCTACCGGGACTAGCGGGACGGGTCGGTACTTC
CSATGTSGTGRYF
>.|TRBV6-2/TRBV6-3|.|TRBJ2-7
TGTGCCAGCAGACCTACAGGGCACTCCTACGAGCAGTACTTC
CASRPTGHSYEQYF
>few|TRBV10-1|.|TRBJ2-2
TGCGCCAGCAGTGTCGAGTGGGGTAACACCGGGGAGCTGTTTTTT
CASSVEWGNTGELFF
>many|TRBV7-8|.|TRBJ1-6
TGTGCCAGCAGCTTAGACCTGTTCCTCCACTTT
CASSLDLFLHF
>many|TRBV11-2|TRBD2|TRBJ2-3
TGTGCCAGCAGCCCCAGAGGACTAGCGGGAGGGTTCACAGATACGCAGTATTTT
CASSPRGLAGGFTDTQYF
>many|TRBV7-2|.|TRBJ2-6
TGTGCCAGCAGCTTATCGGTCTCTGGGGCCAACGTCCTGACTTTC
CASSLSVSGANVLTF
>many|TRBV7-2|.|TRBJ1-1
TGTGCCAGCAGCCGACTCGAGCCTAACACTGAAGCTTTCTTT
CASSRLEPNTEAFF
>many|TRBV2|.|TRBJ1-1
TGTGCCAGCAGTGTCTCCTGGAACACTGAAGCTTTCTTT
CASSVSWNTEAFF
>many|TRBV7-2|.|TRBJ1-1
TGTGCCAGCAGCATAACAGGGATCACTGAAGCTTTCTTT
CASSITGITEAFF
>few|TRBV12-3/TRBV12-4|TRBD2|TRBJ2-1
TGTGCCAGCAGACCCGTTGGGAGGGCCAGCTACAATGAGCAGTTCTTC
CASRPVGRASYNEQFF
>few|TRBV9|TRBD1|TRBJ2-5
TGTGCCAGCAGCGTAGCAGGGGGCAACAAAGAGACCCAGTACTTC
CASSVAGGNKETQYF
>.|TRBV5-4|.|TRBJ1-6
TGTGCCAGCAGCCCCTCGACAAGAACGGATTCACCCCTCCACTTT
CASSPSTRTDSPLHF